One sample yielded the 14 T cell receptor beta chains listed below, sequenced in a study of T cells expressing NK-cell markers. Using the 5' RACE reads, TCRdb records one entry per CDR3 protein without DNA. Its table lists roughly 280,000 distinct CDR3 sequences. The source material was blood T cells: a sorted CD56 or NKG2C T cell subset, CD4+ or CD8+ T cells, or bulk PBMC T cells (not recorded which). Receptors originate from a man aged 18-30 years in good health.

This chain links TRBV6-5 with TRBJ2-5; lacking DNA, the TRBD2 call made by TCRdb goes unchecked. Germline values: CDR1 MNHEY, CDR2 SVGAGI. This CDR3 contains 16 residues. The CDR3 sequence: CASSYSKGRVQETQYF.

V usage is TRBV6-5 and J usage is TRBJ2-7; as DNA is missing, the TRBD2 call by TCRdb cannot be tested. The CDR3 contains 16 residues. Germline CDR1 MNHEY, CDR2 SVGAGI. The CDR3 is CASSYSAGGLFNEQYF.

The rearrangement uses TRBV10-3 and TRBJ2-2. Germline loops: CDR1 ENHRY, CDR2 SYGVKD. This CDR3 contains 14 residues. The CDR3 spells CAIRAKGKTGELFF.

This chain uses TRBV4-2 with TRBJ2-5; checking the TCRdb D call of TRBD2 is not possible without DNA. This CDR3 region has 19 residues. CDR1 is LGHNA, CDR2 YNFKEQ, per germline. CDR3 loop: CASSLLAGTSGRSQETQYF.

The rearrangement uses TRBV25-1 and TRBJ2-1; the TCRdb D gene call, TRBD2, has no DNA to confirm it. Germline V gene data show CDR1 as MGHDK and CDR2 as SYGVNS. This CDR3 region has 14 residues. The chain's CDR3 is CASSEAGGRNEQFF.

The chain combines TRBV20-1 with TRBJ2-7; the TCRdb D gene call, TRBD2, has no DNA to confirm it. Germline V gene data show CDR1 as DFQATT and CDR2 as SNEGSKA (reference sequence). This CDR3 comprises 13 residues. The CDR3: CSASGGLGHEQYF.

The chain has TRBV12-3 or TRBV12-4 and TRBJ1-5; TCRdb gives TRBD1 as the D gene, but with no DNA this cannot be confirmed. The CDR3 is made up of 15 amino acids. CDR3 loop: CASSLASGGLQPQHF.

This chain links TRBV25-1 with TRBJ1-1; the TRBD1 assignment by TCRdb is unverifiable without DNA. Germline CDR1 is MGHDK and CDR2 is SYGVNS. The CDR3 has 15 amino acids. The CDR3 sequence is CASSDRGAGDTEAFF. The whole variable domain, remainder taken from reference TRBV25-1 and TRBJ1-1, is EADIYQTPRYLVIGTGKKITLECSQTMGHDKMYWYQQDPGMELHLIHYSYGVNSTEKGDLSSESTVSRIRTEHFPLTLESARPSHTSQYLCASSDRGAGDTEAFFGQGTRLTVV.

The V gene is TRBV20-1, the J gene TRBJ1-1; no DNA is available, so the TRBD1 call from TCRdb remains unchecked. This CDR3 is 14 amino acids long. The germline gives CDR1 DFQATT, CDR2 SNEGSKA (reference sequence). This CDR3 reads CSVPPGPNAAEAFF.

This sequence joins TRBV20-1 and TRBJ2-3. The CDR3 length is 13 residues. CDR1 and CDR2 (germline): DFQATT, SNEGSKA (reference sequence). The CDR3 protein is CSARYGGTDTQYF.

The J gene is TRBJ1-4, the V gene TRBV12-3 or TRBV12-4. There are 13 residues in the CDR3. CDR3 residues: CASSWSPWEKLFF.

The genes are TRBV5-1 and TRBJ2-3; TCRdb returns TRBD1, unconfirmable since there is no DNA. This CDR3 is 15 amino acids long. The V gene's germline CDR1 is SGHRS and CDR2 YFSETQ. The CDR3 spells CASSLGQGVGDTQYF. The full variable domain, with the rest looked up from reference TRBV5-1 and TRBJ2-3, is KAGVTQTPRYLIKTRGQQVTLSCSPISGHRSVSWYQQTPGQGLQFLFEYFSETQRNKGNFPGRFSGRQFSNSRSEMNVSTLELGDSALYLCASSLGQGVGDTQYFGPGTRLTVL.

This chain links TRBV20-1 with TRBJ1-5; with no DNA, the TCRdb D assignment of TRBD1 cannot be verified. CDR3 length: 14 residues. The V gene's germline CDR1 is DFQATT and CDR2 SNEGSKA (reference sequence). CDR3 protein: CSAQGQRSNQPQHF.

The V and J genes are TRBV25-1 and TRBJ2-5; TCRdb names TRBD1, which stays unverified in the absence of DNA. The CDR3 covers 15 residues. CDR1 is MGHDK, CDR2 SYGVNS, per germline. CDR3 residues: CASGGLQADWKTQYF.